The present T cell receptor (beta chain) was sequenced within a study of blood T cell repertoires in COVID-19. Only in-frame clones appear in the TCRdb table, and some are missing; sequencing was by immunoSEQ multiplex PCR. The sample has 150,000 or so clones; 80% are singletons. V was clipped by 3 bases and J by 9 bases; unmatched bases: 8. CDR3 length: 15 residues. In germline, CDR1 is LNHDA, CDR2 SQIVND (reference sequence). The material sequenced was PBMCs or T cells enriched from blood (not recorded which). The receptor was isolated from a man aged 35-49 years who had recovered from COVID-19. The V call is TRBV19, the J call TRBJ2-1, with 10 bases that match TRBD2. The CDR3 is CASSIASGGASEQFF. The DNA of the CDR3 is TGTGCCAGTAGTATTGCGAGCGGGGGGGCCAGTGAGCAGTTCTTC.